This T cell receptor (beta chain) was sequenced for a study of blood T cell repertoires in COVID-19. The CDR3 totals 14 residues. V was trimmed by 3 bases and J by 5 bases, leaving 10 bases between them. Germline-derived CDR1 and CDR2 are LNHDA and SQIVND (reference sequence). As originally analysed: Using reference gene primer amplification, nucleated cell counts were estimated. Assay used: immunoSEQ multiplex PCR; TCRdb lists only in-frame clones, some missing. V, J and clone size are those of that table, while D and trimming were read from the DNA. The table records 250,000 or so clones, 85% to 90% of them present only once. During the 2 weeks before they entered the study, exposed participants had met someone with a PCR-confirmed or clinician-diagnosed COVID-19 case.

V is TRBV19 and J is TRBJ1-4; D is possibly TRBD1 (5 bases). The sequenced material came from PBMCs or T cells enriched from blood (not recorded which). The sequence was collected from a man aged 50 or older who had been exposed to COVID-19. The CDR3 DNA reads TGTGCCAGTAGTATGGGGCCTCTGAATGAAAAACTGTTTTTT. Its protein is CASSMGPLNEKLFF. The whole variable domain, filled in from reference TRBV19 and TRBJ1-4, reads DGGITQSPKYLFRKEGQNVTLSCEQNLNHDAMYWYRQDPGQGLRLIYYSQIVNDFQKGDIAEGYSVSREKKESFPLTVTSAQKNPTAFYLCASSMGPLNEKLFFGSGTQLSVL.